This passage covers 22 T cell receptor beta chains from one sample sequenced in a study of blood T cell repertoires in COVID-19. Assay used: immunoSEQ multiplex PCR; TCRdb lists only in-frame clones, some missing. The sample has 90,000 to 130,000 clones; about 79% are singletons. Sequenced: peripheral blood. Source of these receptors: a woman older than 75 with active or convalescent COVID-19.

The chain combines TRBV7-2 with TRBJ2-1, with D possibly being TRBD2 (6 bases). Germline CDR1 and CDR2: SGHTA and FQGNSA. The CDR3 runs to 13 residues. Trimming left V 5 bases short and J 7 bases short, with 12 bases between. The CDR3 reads CASSQTRGNEQFF. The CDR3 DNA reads TGTGCCAGCAGCCAGACCCGGGGGAATGAGCAGTTCTTC.

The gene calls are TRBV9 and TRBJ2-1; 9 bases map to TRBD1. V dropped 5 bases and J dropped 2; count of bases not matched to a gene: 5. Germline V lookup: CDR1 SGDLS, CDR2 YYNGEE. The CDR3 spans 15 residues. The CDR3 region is CASRARDRAYNEQFF. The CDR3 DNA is TGTGCCAGCAGGGCCCGGGACAGGGCCTACAATGAGCAGTTCTTC.

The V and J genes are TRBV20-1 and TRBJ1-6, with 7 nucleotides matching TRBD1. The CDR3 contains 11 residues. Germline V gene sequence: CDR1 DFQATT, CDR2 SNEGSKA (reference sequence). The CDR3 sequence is CAGTENSPLHF. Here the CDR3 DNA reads TGCGCCGGGACAGAAAATTCACCCCTCCACTTT.

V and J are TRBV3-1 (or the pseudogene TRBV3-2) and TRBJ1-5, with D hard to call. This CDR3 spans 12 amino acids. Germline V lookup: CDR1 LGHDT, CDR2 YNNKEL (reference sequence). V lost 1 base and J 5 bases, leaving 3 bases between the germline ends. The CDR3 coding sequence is TGTGCCAGCAGCCAAGCCGATCAGCCCCAGCATTTT. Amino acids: CASSQADQPQHF.

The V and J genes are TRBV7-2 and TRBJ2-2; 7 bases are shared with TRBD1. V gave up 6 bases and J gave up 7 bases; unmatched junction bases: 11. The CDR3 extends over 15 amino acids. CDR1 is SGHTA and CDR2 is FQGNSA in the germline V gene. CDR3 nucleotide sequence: TGTGCCAGCAGTTTACAGGGGACCGCGAGCGGGGAGCTGTTTTTT. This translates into CASSLQGTASGELFF.

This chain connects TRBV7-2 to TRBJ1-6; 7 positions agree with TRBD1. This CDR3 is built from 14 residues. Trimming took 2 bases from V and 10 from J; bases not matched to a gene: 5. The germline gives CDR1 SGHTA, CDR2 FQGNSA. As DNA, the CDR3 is TGTGCCAGCAGCTTAAGACAGGGCGGGTCACCCCTCCACTTT. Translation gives CASSLRQGGSPLHF.

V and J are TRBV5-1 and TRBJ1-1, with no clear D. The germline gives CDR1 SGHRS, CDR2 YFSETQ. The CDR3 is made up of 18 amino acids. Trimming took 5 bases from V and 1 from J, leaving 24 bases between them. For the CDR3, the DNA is TGCGCCAGCAGTTTTCCCTATGGAGACCCAGGAGGGAACACTGAAGCTTTCTTT. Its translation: CASSFPYGDPGGNTEAFF.

The CDR3 loop is CASSLASGTDTQYF. The CDR3 DNA follows: TGTGCCAGCAGCTTGGCCAGCGGCACAGATACGCAGTATTTT. This chain joins TRBV5-6 and TRBJ2-3; D gene uncertain. V lost 0 bases and J 1 base, leaving 6 bases between the germline ends. This CDR3 comprises 14 residues. CDR1 is SGHDT, CDR2 YYEEEE, per germline.

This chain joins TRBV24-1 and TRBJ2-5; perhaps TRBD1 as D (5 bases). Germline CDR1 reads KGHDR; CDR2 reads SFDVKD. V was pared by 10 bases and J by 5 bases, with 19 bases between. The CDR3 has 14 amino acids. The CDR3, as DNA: TGTGCCACTTCCGACCCTAATGGACATGAGACCCAGTACTTC. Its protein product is CATSDPNGHETQYF.

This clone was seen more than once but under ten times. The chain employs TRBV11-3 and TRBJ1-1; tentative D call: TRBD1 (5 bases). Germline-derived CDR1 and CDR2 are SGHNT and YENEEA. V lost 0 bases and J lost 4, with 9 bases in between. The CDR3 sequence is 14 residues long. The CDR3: CASSLEGEGTEAFF. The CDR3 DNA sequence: TGTGCCAGCAGCTTAGAAGGGGAGGGCACTGAAGCTTTCTTT.

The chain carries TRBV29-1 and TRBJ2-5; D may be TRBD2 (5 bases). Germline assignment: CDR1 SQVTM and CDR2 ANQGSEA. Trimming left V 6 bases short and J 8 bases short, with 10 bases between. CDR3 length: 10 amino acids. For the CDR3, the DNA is TGCAGCGTGGACTCGGGAACCCAGTACTTC. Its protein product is CSVDSGTQYF.

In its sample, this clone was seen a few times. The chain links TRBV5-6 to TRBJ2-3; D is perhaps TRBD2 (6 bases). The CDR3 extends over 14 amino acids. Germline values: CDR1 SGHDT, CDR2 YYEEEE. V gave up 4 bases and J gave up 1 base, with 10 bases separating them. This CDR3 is CASSSPGGTDTQYF. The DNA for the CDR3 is TGTGCCAGCAGCAGTCCGGGAGGCACAGATACGCAGTATTTT.

CDR3 loop: CASSLRRTDTQYF. CDR3 nucleotides: TGTGCCAGCAGTTTACGTCGGACAGATACGCAGTATTTT. The J gene is TRBJ2-3, the V gene TRBV28; D uncertain. The V gene lost 2 bases and the J gene lost 3 bases, with 6 bases spanning the gap. CDR1 MDHEN and CDR2 SYDVKM come from the germline V gene. The CDR3 totals 13 residues.

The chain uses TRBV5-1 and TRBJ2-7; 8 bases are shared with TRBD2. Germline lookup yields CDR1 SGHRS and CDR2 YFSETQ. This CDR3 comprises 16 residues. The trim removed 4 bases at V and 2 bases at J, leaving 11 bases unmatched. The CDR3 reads CASSRGGLADPYEQYF. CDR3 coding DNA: TGCGCCAGCAGCCGGGGGGGGCTAGCTGACCCCTACGAGCAGTACTTC.

The CDR3 DNA reads as TGTGCCAGCAGTTTCCCACACCCGGGGAGGCAGTATTTT. Amino acid sequence: CASSFPHPGRQYF. This chain joins TRBV28 and TRBJ2-3; the D gene is possibly TRBD2 (5 bases). Trimming pared 3 bases from V and 11 bases from J, leaving 15 bases between. CDR1 is MDHEN and CDR2 is SYDVKM in the germline V gene. The CDR3 consists of 13 residues.

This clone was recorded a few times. The CDR3 DNA reads TGCGCCAGCAGCTTAGCCGGGAACCCGATGGAAAAACTGTTTTTT. It specifies CASSLAGNPMEKLFF. The chain links TRBV5-1 to TRBJ1-4; unclear D gene. The V gene lost 2 bases and the J gene lost 8 bases, with 16 bases spanning the gap. This CDR3 has 15 residues. The germline V gene has CDR1 SGHRS and CDR2 YFSETQ. Full variable domain (missing parts from reference TRBV5-1 and TRBJ1-4): KAGVTQTPRYLIKTRGQQVTLSCSPISGHRSVSWYQQTPGQGLQFLFEYFSETQRNKGNFPGRFSGRQFSNSRSEMNVSTLELGDSALYLCASSLAGNPMEKLFFGSGTQLSVL.

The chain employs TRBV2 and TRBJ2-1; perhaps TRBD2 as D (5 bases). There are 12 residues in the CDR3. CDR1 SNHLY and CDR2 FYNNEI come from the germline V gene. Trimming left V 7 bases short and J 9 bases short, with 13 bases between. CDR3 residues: CASILAYVEQFF. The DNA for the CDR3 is TGTGCCAGCATCTTAGCGTACGTTGAGCAGTTCTTC.

This chain's CDR3 is CASSPLGQVTDTQYF. The CDR3 DNA reads as TGCGCCAGCAGCCCCCTGGGACAGGTCACAGATACGCAGTATTTT. V usage is TRBV5-1 and J usage is TRBJ2-3, with 8 nucleotides matching TRBD1. The CDR3 sequence is 15 residues long. The V gene's germline CDR1 is SGHRS and CDR2 YFSETQ. J was trimmed by 2 bases and V by 4 bases; bases with no gene match: 6.

The CDR3 spells CASSPGGSNQPQHF. CDR3 DNA sequence: TGTGCCAGCTCACCCGGGGGGAGCAATCAGCCCCAGCATTTT. V and J are TRBV18 and TRBJ1-5; a weak D match, TRBD1 (5 bases). Trimming shortened V by 3 bases and J by 1 base, and 7 bases separated the two germline ends. The CDR3 extends over 14 amino acids. Per the germline V gene, CDR1 is KGHSH and CDR2 is LQKENI.

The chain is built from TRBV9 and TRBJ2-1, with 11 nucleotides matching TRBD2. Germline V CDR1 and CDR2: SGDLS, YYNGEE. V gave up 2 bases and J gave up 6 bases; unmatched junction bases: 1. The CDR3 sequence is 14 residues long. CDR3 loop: CASSVGTSGNEQFF. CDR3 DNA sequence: TGTGCCAGCAGCGTCGGGACTAGCGGCAATGAGCAGTTCTTC.

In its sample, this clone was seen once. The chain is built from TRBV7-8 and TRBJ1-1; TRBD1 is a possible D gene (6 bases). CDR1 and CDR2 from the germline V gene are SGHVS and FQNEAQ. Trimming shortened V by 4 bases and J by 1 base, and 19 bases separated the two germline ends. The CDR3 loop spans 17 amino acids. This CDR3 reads CASSSRTRGAGNTEAFF. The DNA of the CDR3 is TGTGCCAGCAGCTCAAGGACGCGGGGGGCGGGGAACACTGAAGCTTTCTTT.

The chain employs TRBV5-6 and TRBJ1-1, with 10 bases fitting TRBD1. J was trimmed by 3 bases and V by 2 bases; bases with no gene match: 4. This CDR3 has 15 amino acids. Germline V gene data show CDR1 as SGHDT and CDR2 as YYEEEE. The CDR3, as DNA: TGTGCCAGCAGCTTTCCCGGACAGGGGGACACTGAAGCTTTCTTT. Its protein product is CASSFPGQGDTEAFF.